This T cell receptor (beta chain) originates from a study of blood T cells in healthy people across ages. The second PCR ran about 6 to 12 cycles with a sample-barcoded 5' primer and J-beta primers. TCRdb fed the 5' RACE reads into MiXCR, producing one record per CDR3 protein. The data hold some 900,000 distinct CDR3 sequences, with more than 25% observed a single time. V lost 3 bases, J lost 4 bases, and 10 bases stayed unmatched. CDR3 size: 16 residues. Input material: blood. The receptor was isolated from an elderly woman in good health. The V call is TRBV12-3 or TRBV12-4, the J call TRBJ2-3, with 7 bases aligning to TRBD2. CDR3 DNA: TGTGCCAGCAGTTTTCGGGCGCGGGGGAGAGCAGATACGCAGTATTTT. This gives the protein CASSFRARGRADTQYF.